The 14 T cell receptor beta chains below come from one sample, sequenced in a study of PD-1 blockade in classical Hodgkin lymphoma. TCRdb's copy holds only in-frame clones and misses some; the assay was immunoSEQ multiplex PCR. The sample consists of around 26,000 clones, approximately 70% of them appearing once. Patients all relapsed after autologous stem cell transplantation, and there was variation in brentuximab vedotin exposure. Here the sequenced sample was peripheral blood mononuclear cells (PBMCs), taken at baseline. Source of these receptors: a human donor with classical Hodgkin lymphoma.

The chain employs TRBV7-6 and TRBJ2-1; 11 nucleotides match TRBD2. CDR1 and CDR2 (germline): SGHVS, FNYEAQ. With V trimmed by 5 bases and J by 10 bases, 10 bases remained unmatched. The length of the CDR3 is 15 residues. Written as DNA, the CDR3 is TGTGCCAGCAGCCCGAGACTAGCGGGGTCTGTAGAGCAGTTCTTC. Protein product: CASSPRLAGSVEQFF.

V is TRBV28 and J is TRBJ1-2; D is undetermined. V lost 4 bases, J lost 7 bases, and 13 bases lay in between. The CDR3 has 13 amino acids. The germline gives CDR1 MDHEN, CDR2 SYDVKM. The CDR3 nucleotides are TGTGCCAGCAGTTCCGGACGGATTTCTGGCTACACCTTC. The encoded protein is CASSSGRISGYTF.

This sequence joins TRBV11-2 and TRBJ2-7; possibly TRBD2 for D (6 bases). Trimming took off 2 bases at V and 3 bases at J, with 17 bases between the two ends. The CDR3 contains 16 residues. CDR1 is SGHAT and CDR2 is FQNNGV in the germline V gene. The CDR3 DNA reads TGTGCCAGCAGCTTAAACCCTCAGGACTATTTCTACGAGCAGTACTTC. This codes for CASSLNPQDYFYEQYF.

This clone is deemed medium-sized (0.01 to 0.1%). The V and J genes are TRBV19 and TRBJ1-5; D is possibly TRBD1 (6 bases). The V and J ends lost 8 bases and 6 bases respectively, with 11 bases between them. The CDR3 covers 12 residues. Germline V gene data show CDR1 as LNHDA and CDR2 as SQIVND (reference sequence). CDR3 sequence (DNA): TGTGCCAGTCAATCAGGGGTTCAGCCCCAGCATTTT. Amino acid sequence: CASQSGVQPQHF.

The chain links TRBV15 to TRBJ2-7; no firm D call. The CDR3 has 14 amino acids. V lost 5 bases to trimming and J lost 4 bases, with 15 bases between them. Germline loops: CDR1 LNHNV, CDR2 YYDKDF (reference sequence). CDR3 nucleotide sequence: TGTGCCACCAGCCCCCGGTCCCAGGCATACGAGCAGTACTTC. Encoded protein: CATSPRSQAYEQYF. The whole variable domain, remainder taken from reference TRBV15 and TRBJ2-7, is DAMVIQNPRYQVTQFGKPVTLSCSQTLNHNVMYWYQQKSSQAPKLLFHYYDKDFNNEADTPDNFQSRRPNTSFCFLDIRSPGLGDTAMYLCATSPRSQAYEQYFGPGTRLTVT.

J is TRBJ2-3 and V is TRBV7-9; perhaps TRBD2 as D (7 bases). The germline V and J ends were trimmed by 5 bases and 0 bases, with 15 bases remaining between them. The CDR3 sequence is 16 residues long. The V gene's germline CDR1 is SEHNR and CDR2 FQNEAQ (reference sequence). Here the CDR3 reads CASSRERDTSTDTQYF. CDR3 DNA: TGTGCCAGCAGCCGAGAGCGGGACACTAGCACAGATACGCAGTATTTT.

The chain carries TRBV6-6 and TRBJ2-3; D uncertain. The V gene lost 4 bases and the J gene lost 4 bases, with 18 bases spanning the gap. CDR3 length: 16 residues. Germline CDR1 reads MNHNY; CDR2 reads SVGAGI (reference sequence). The CDR3 loop reads CASSSNSADPSDTQYF. CDR3 coding DNA: TGTGCCAGCAGTTCCAATTCGGCCGACCCCTCAGATACGCAGTATTTT.

This clone has just a few counts. The chain joins TRBV15 to TRBJ2-6, with no clear D. V shed 4 bases and J shed 1 base, with 8 bases lying between them. Germline CDR1 and CDR2: LNHNV and YYDKDF (reference sequence). The CDR3 length is 15 residues. CDR3 DNA: TGTGCCACCAGCACGGCCGGGTCTGGGGCCAACGTCCTGACTTTC. It encodes CATSTAGSGANVLTF. Filled out from reference TRBV15 and TRBJ2-6, the complete variable domain reads DAMVIQNPRYQVTQFGKPVTLSCSQTLNHNVMYWYQQKSSQAPKLLFHYYDKDFNNEADTPDNFQSRRPNTSFCFLDIRSPGLGDTAMYLCATSTAGSGANVLTFGAGSRLTVL.

V and J are TRBV19 and TRBJ2-2, with no clear D. CDR3 length equals 14 residues. The germline V gene has CDR1 LNHDA and CDR2 SQIVND (reference sequence). V lost 1 base and J lost 5, with 8 bases in between. CDR3 sequence: CASSIGLRTGELFF. The CDR3 bases are TGTGCCAGTAGTATAGGTCTAAGGACCGGGGAGCTGTTTTTT.

This chain links TRBV5-6 with TRBJ2-1; 10 bases line up with TRBD2. Trimming took 2 bases from V and 7 from J; bases not matched to a gene: 3. The CDR3 covers 14 residues. Germline V gene data show CDR1 as SGHDT and CDR2 as YYEEEE. The CDR3 sequence: CASSLSGGANEQFF. In nucleotides, the CDR3 is TGTGCCAGCAGCTTAAGCGGGGGGGCGAATGAGCAGTTCTTC.

This clone has a single count. This rearrangement joins TRBV6-4 to TRBJ1-2; D gene uncertain. This CDR3 comprises 15 residues. Germline V gene data show CDR1 as MRHNA and CDR2 as SNTAGT. Between the trimmed V and J ends, which lost 3 bases and 0 bases, there was a span of 11 bases. The CDR3 DNA is TGTGCCAGCAGTGAGGAACGAGGTCCTAACTATGGCTACACCTTC. Translated, it gives CASSEERGPNYGYTF.

The chain employs TRBV15 and TRBJ1-2; D is ambiguous. This CDR3 is built from 14 residues. CDR1 and CDR2 from the germline V gene are LNHNV and YYDKDF (reference sequence). V was pared by 4 bases and J by 0 bases, with 9 bases between. CDR3 loop: CATSTTTANYGYTF. The CDR3 DNA follows: TGTGCCACCAGCACTACCACAGCTAACTATGGCTACACCTTC. Filled out from reference TRBV15 and TRBJ1-2, the complete variable domain reads DAMVIQNPRYQVTQFGKPVTLSCSQTLNHNVMYWYQQKSSQAPKLLFHYYDKDFNNEADTPDNFQSRRPNTSFCFLDIRSPGLGDTAMYLCATSTTTANYGYTFGSGTRLTVV.

The J gene is TRBJ2-7, the V gene TRBV4-2; D ambiguous. The CDR3 has 14 residues. CDR1 is LGHNA, CDR2 YNFKEQ, per germline. V was cut by 4 bases and J by 4 bases, with 14 bases left in between. CDR3 region: CASSPPGHPYEQYF. The CDR3 DNA reads as TGTGCCAGCAGCCCCCCGGGCCACCCATACGAGCAGTACTTC.

This clone was detected only a few times. The chain uses TRBV11-1 and TRBJ2-4; D might be TRBD1 (5 bases). CDR3 length: 15 amino acids. CDR1 and CDR2 from the germline V gene are SGHAT and FQDESV (reference sequence). Trimming removed 4 bases from V and 8 bases from J, with 18 bases in between. In nucleotides, the CDR3 is TGTGCCAGCAGCTCTTTGTGGGGCAAGGGCTACATTCAGTACTTC. Residues: CASSSLWGKGYIQYF.